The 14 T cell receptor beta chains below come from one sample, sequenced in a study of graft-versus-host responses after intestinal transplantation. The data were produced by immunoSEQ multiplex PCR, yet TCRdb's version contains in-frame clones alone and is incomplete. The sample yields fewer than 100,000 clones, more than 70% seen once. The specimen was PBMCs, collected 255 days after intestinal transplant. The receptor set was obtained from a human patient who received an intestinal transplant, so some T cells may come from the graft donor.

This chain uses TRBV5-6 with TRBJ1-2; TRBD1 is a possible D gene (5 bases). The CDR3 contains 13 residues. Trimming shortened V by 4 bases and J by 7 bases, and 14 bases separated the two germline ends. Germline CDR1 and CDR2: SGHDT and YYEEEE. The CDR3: CASSPGGSSGYTF. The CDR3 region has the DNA TGTGCCAGCAGCCCGGGGGGGAGCTCTGGCTACACCTTC.

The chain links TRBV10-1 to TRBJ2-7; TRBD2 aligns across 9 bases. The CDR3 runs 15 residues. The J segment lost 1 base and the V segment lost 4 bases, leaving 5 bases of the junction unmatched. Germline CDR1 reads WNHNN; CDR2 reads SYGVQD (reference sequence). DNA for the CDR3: TGCGCCAGCAGTGGGGGACTAGCCGGGTCCTACGAGCAGTACGTC. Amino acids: CASSGGLAGSYEQYV.

DNA for the CDR3: TGCGCCAGCAGCCTATGGGAGCCTGAAGAGACCCAGTACTTC. Its protein product is CASSLWEPEETQYF. V gene TRBV5-1 combines with J gene TRBJ2-5; TRBD2 is a possible D gene (5 bases). V lost 4 bases and J lost 3, with 13 bases in between. CDR3 length equals 14 residues. Germline V lookup: CDR1 SGHRS, CDR2 YFSETQ.

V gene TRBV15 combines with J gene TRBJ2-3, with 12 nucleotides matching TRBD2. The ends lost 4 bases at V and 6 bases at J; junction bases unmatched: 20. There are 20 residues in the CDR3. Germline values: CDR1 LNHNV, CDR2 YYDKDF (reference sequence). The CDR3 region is CATSTGLAGPFGHLLDTQYF. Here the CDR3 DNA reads TGTGCCACCAGCACTGGACTAGCGGGGCCTTTTGGGCACCTCTTGGATACGCAGTATTTT.

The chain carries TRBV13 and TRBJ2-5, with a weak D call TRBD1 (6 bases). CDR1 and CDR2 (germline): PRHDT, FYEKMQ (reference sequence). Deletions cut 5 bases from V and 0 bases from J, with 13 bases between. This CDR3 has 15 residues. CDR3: CASSQADRYQETQYF. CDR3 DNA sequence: TGTGCCAGCAGCCAAGCCGACAGGTACCAAGAGACCCAGTACTTC.

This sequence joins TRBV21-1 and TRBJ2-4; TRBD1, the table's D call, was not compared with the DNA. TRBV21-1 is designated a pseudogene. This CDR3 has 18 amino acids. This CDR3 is CASSPIQGANRQENIQYF. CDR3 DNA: TGTGCCAGCAGCCCGATACAGGGGGCGAATCGCCAAGAAAACATTCAGTACTTC.

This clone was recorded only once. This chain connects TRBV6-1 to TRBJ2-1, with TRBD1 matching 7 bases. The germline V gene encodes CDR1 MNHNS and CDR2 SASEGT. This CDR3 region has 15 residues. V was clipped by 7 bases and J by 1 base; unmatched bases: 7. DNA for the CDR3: TGTGCCAGCACCCTTTTGACAGGGTCCTACAATGAGCAGTTCTTC. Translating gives CASTLLTGSYNEQFF.

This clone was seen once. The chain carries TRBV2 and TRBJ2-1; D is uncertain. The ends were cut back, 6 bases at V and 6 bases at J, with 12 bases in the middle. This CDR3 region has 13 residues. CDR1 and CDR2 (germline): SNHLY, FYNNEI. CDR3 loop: CASRAFVRNEQFF. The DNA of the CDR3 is TGTGCCAGCAGGGCCTTCGTTCGCAATGAGCAGTTCTTC.

CDR3 bases: TGTGCCAGCAGAGCGACAGGGCTCAATCAGCCCCAGCATTTT. It is translated as CASRATGLNQPQHF. V is TRBV6-5 and J is TRBJ1-5, with 7 bases fitting TRBD1. V gave up 6 bases and J gave up 3 bases; unmatched junction bases: 5. CDR3 size: 14 residues. The germline V gene has CDR1 MNHEY and CDR2 SVGAGI.

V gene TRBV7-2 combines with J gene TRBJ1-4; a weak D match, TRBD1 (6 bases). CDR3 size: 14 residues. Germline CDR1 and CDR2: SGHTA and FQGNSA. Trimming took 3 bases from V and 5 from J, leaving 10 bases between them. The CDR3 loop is CASSLRRGNEKLFF. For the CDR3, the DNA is TGTGCCAGCAGCTTGCGGAGGGGGAATGAAAAACTGTTTTTT.

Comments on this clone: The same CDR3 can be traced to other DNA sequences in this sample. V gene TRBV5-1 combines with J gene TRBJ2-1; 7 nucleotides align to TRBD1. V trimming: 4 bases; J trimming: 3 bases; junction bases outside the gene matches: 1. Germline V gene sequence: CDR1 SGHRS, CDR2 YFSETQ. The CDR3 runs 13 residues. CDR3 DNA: TGCGCCAGCAGCACAGGGGTCTACAATGAGCAGTTCTTC. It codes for CASSTGVYNEQFF.

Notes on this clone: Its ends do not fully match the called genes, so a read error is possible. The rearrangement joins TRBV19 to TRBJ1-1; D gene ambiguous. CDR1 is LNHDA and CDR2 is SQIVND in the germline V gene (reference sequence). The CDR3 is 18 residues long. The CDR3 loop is CASSITNFKRESNTKAFF. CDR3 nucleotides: TGTGCCAGTAGTATAACCAACTTTAAAAGGGAATCGAACACTAAAGCTTTCTTT.

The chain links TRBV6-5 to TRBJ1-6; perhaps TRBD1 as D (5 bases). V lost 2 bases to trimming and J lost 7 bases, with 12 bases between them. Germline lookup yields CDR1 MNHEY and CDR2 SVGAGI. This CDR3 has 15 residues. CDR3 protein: CASSYIPGGNSPLHF. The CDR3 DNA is TGTGCCAGCAGTTACATTCCGGGGGGAAATTCACCCCTCCACTTT.

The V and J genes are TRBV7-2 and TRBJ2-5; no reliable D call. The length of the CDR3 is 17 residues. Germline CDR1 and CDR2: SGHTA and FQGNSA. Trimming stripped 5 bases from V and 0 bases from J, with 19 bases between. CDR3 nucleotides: TGTGCCAGCAGCCTCCGCCGACCGACCCAGTACCAAGAGACCCAGTACTTC. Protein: CASSLRRPTQYQETQYF.